The 15 T cell receptor beta chains below all came from one sample that was sequenced in a study of shared clonotypes between healthy human individuals. Some clones are missing from TCRdb's copy, which holds only in-frame ones; the method was immunoSEQ multiplex PCR. The sample includes around 600,000 clones, around 95% of them seen just once. Naive-designated CD8 cells lacked CD45RO, were positively enriched for CCR7, and omitted terminally differentiated effector memory CD45RA+ cells. Sequenced input: naive CD8+ T cells sorted from blood. The receptors derive from a woman in her 30s in good health.

This chain joins TRBV5-1 and TRBJ2-2, with 13 nucleotides matching TRBD2. Trimming removed 5 bases from V and 5 bases from J; junction bases left unmatched: 3. The CDR3 covers 15 residues. Germline lookup yields CDR1 SGHRS and CDR2 YFSETQ. The CDR3 protein is CASSWTSGSTGELFF. CDR3 sequence (DNA): TGCGCCAGCAGTTGGACTAGCGGGAGTACCGGGGAGCTGTTTTTT. Full variable domain (missing parts from reference TRBV5-1 and TRBJ2-2): KAGVTQTPRYLIKTRGQQVTLSCSPISGHRSVSWYQQTPGQGLQFLFEYFSETQRNKGNFPGRFSGRQFSNSRSEMNVSTLELGDSALYLCASSWTSGSTGELFFGEGSRLTVL.

This chain uses TRBV6-1 with TRBJ1-1, with D possibly matching TRBD1 (5 bases). The CDR3 is made up of 14 amino acids. Between the trimmed V and J ends, which lost 5 bases and 4 bases, there was a span of 14 bases. Germline V gene sequence: CDR1 MNHNS, CDR2 SASEGT. The CDR3 DNA is TGTGCCAGCAGTTCACAGGCGTTGGGCACTGAAGCTTTCTTT. Translating it yields CASSSQALGTEAFF.

The chain joins TRBV5-4 to TRBJ2-3; D not resolved. The length of the CDR3 is 12 residues. The ends were cut back, 7 bases at V and 7 bases at J, with 13 bases in the middle. Germline V gene data show CDR1 as SGHNT and CDR2 as YYREEE (reference sequence). The CDR3 loop is CASGPAIHTQYF. DNA of the CDR3: TGTGCCAGCGGCCCCGCAATCCATACGCAGTATTTT. The entire variable domain, with the rest obtained from reference TRBV5-4 and TRBJ2-3, is as follows: ETGVTQSPTHLIKTRGQQVTLRCSSQSGHNTVSWYQQALGQGPQFIFQYYREEENGRGNFPPRFSGLQFPNYSSELNVNALELDDSALYLCASGPAIHTQYFGPGTRLTVL.

J is TRBJ2-5 and V is TRBV7-6; possibly TRBD2 for D (5 bases). Germline CDR1 and CDR2: SGHVS and FNYEAQ. CDR3 length equals 15 residues. Trimming stripped 5 bases from V and 4 bases from J, with 17 bases between. The CDR3 is CASSLTRGRGETQYF. In nucleotides, the CDR3 is TGTGCCAGCAGCCTAACACGAGGCCGGGGAGAGACCCAGTACTTC. Together with reference TRBV7-6 and TRBJ2-5, the CDR3 gives the full variable domain: GAGVSQSPRYKVTKRGQDVALRCDPISGHVSLYWYRQALGQGPEFLTYFNYEAQQDKSGLPNDRFSAERPEGSISTLTIQRTEQRDSAMYRCASSLTRGRGETQYFGPGTRLLVL.

The chain carries TRBV27 and TRBJ2-2, with 9 bases aligning to TRBD2. CDR1 is MNHEY, CDR2 SMNVEV, per germline (reference sequence). The V segment lost 5 bases and the J segment 6 bases; nucleotides outside the gene matches: 10. This CDR3 has 16 amino acids. The CDR3, as DNA: TGTGCCAGCAGTCCGTTGACGGCGGGAGGGCCCGGGGAGCTGTTTTTT. Protein: CASSPLTAGGPGELFF.

The chain recombines TRBV11-2 with TRBJ2-2; no firm D call. Trimming shortened V by 4 bases and J by 3 bases, and 21 bases separated the two germline ends. The germline V gene encodes CDR1 SGHAT and CDR2 FQNNGV. The CDR3 is made up of 18 amino acids. The CDR3, as DNA: TGTGCCAGCAGCTCCCCCTATTTTTTGAGGAAGGACACCGGGGAGCTGTTTTTT. It specifies CASSSPYFLRKDTGELFF.

The rearrangement joins TRBV2 to TRBJ1-2; 10 positions agree with TRBD1. There are 13 residues in the CDR3. The V gene end was trimmed by 9 bases and the J gene end by 4 bases; junction bases not matched to a gene: 5. Germline V lookup: CDR1 SNHLY, CDR2 FYNNEI. CDR3 nucleotide sequence: TGTGCCAGTGGGACAGGGGATGGCTATGGCTACACCTTC. It yields the protein CASGTGDGYGYTF.

The gene calls are TRBV30 and TRBJ1-1; D is unclear. CDR1 GTSNPN and CDR2 SVGIG come from the germline V gene (reference sequence). Trimming shortened V by 3 bases and J by 4 bases, and 9 bases separated the two germline ends. CDR3 length equals 12 residues. CDR3 sequence reads: CAWSRTSTEAFF. The DNA of the CDR3 is TGTGCCTGGAGCCGCACGAGCACTGAAGCTTTCTTT.

This chain connects TRBV28 to TRBJ1-1, with TRBD1 matching 8 bases. The V gene end was trimmed by 8 bases and the J gene end by 6 bases; junction bases not matched to a gene: 5. CDR1 MDHEN and CDR2 SYDVKM come from the germline V gene. CDR3 length: 12 amino acids. CDR3 loop: CASEDREPEAFF. The CDR3 nucleotides are TGTGCCAGCGAGGACAGGGAACCTGAAGCTTTCTTT.

The chain has TRBV7-5 and TRBJ2-7. TRBV7-5 is described as a pseudogene. The CDR3 spans 15 residues. Written as DNA, the CDR3 is TGTGTCAGAAGCTTATTGTATTGGGGGACCTACGAGCAGTACTTC. This codes for CVRSLLYWGTYEQYF.

The genes are TRBV29-1 and TRBJ1-2; weak D call: TRBD1 (6 bases). Trimming stripped 5 bases from V and 4 bases from J, with 17 bases between. In germline, CDR1 is SQVTM, CDR2 ANQGSEA. This CDR3 is built from 14 residues. The DNA of the CDR3 is TGCAGCGTTCTCGACAGGAGGGGCACCTATGGCTACACCTTC. This codes for CSVLDRRGTYGYTF.

The chain couples TRBV9 to TRBJ2-7, with 14 bases aligning to TRBD2. Germline V gene data show CDR1 as SGDLS and CDR2 as YYNGEE. The J segment lost 6 bases and the V segment lost 3 bases, leaving 8 bases of the junction unmatched. The CDR3 is 16 amino acids. The CDR3 spells CASSGTTSGRAGEQYF. CDR3 in DNA: TGTGCCAGCAGCGGAACGACTAGCGGGAGGGCCGGCGAGCAGTACTTC.

The rearrangement links TRBV6-6 to TRBJ2-7; 9 nucleotides line up with TRBD1. This CDR3 is built from 15 residues. V gave up 2 bases and J gave up 0 bases; unmatched junction bases: 2. Germline V gene data show CDR1 as MNHNY and CDR2 as SVGAGI (reference sequence). This chain's CDR3 is CASSYQTGGSYEQYF. DNA for the CDR3: TGTGCCAGCAGTTACCAGACAGGGGGCTCCTACGAGCAGTACTTC.

V and J are TRBV28 and TRBJ2-7; 12 bases line up with TRBD1. Germline trimming cut 6 bases from V and 4 bases from J; bases unmatched to any gene: 7. CDR1 is MDHEN, CDR2 SYDVKM, per germline. The CDR3 contains 15 residues. CDR3 sequence (DNA): TGTGCCAGCAGGTCGGGACAGGGGGCGGGGTACGAGCAGTACTTC. Translating it yields CASRSGQGAGYEQYF.

The chain employs TRBV7-2 and TRBJ1-5, with 8 bases lining up with TRBD1. Germline V gene data show CDR1 as SGHTA and CDR2 as FQGNSA. The CDR3 spans 14 residues. V shed 2 bases and J 6 bases; nucleotides not matched to a gene: 3. The CDR3 region is CASSLPQGAQPQHF. For the CDR3, the DNA is TGTGCCAGCAGCTTACCTCAGGGGGCTCAGCCCCAGCATTTT.